This passage covers 22 T cell receptor beta chains from one sample sequenced in a study of blood T cell repertoires in COVID-19. The assay was immunoSEQ multiplex PCR, and TCRdb's table has in-frame clones only and misses some. The sample includes around 100,000 clones, over 80% of them seen just once. Sequencing used peripheral blood. These receptors all come from a man aged 45-65 years with acute or convalescent COVID-19.

This clone was seen a single time. The chain recombines TRBV5-1 with TRBJ2-2; perhaps TRBD1 as D (6 bases). Per the germline V gene, CDR1 is SGHRS and CDR2 is YFSETQ. The CDR3 totals 14 residues. V was clipped by 4 bases and J by 6 bases, with 13 bases between them. Here the CDR3 reads CASSLNTGPGELFF. The CDR3 DNA reads as TGCGCCAGCAGCCTTAACACAGGGCCCGGGGAGCTGTTTTTT. The full variable domain, its missing parts supplied by reference TRBV5-1 and TRBJ2-2, is KAGVTQTPRYLIKTRGQQVTLSCSPISGHRSVSWYQQTPGQGLQFLFEYFSETQRNKGNFPGRFSGRQFSNSRSEMNVSTLELGDSALYLCASSLNTGPGELFFGEGSRLTVL.

The chain joins TRBV30 to TRBJ2-1, with 7 bases lining up with TRBD2. V was clipped by 1 base and J by 8 bases; unmatched bases: 8. Looked up from germline, CDR1 is GTSNPN and CDR2 is SVGIG (reference sequence). The CDR3 has 14 residues. The CDR3: CAWSALREFHEQFF. CDR3 bases: TGTGCCTGGAGTGCGCTGCGGGAGTTCCATGAGCAGTTCTTC.

This clone is a singleton in its sample. This CDR3 reads CASSRDRRSYEQYF. The CDR3 nucleotides are TGCGCCAGCAGCCGGGACAGGAGGTCCTACGAGCAGTACTTC. This rearrangement joins TRBV5-1 to TRBJ2-7; 8 bases fit TRBD1. Germline values: CDR1 SGHRS, CDR2 YFSETQ. With 4 bases clipped from V and 1 base from J, the junction kept 4 bases outside the gene matches. This CDR3 contains 14 residues.

Only a few counts were recorded for this clone. The chain couples TRBV19 to TRBJ2-7; D not resolved. Germline CDR1 is LNHDA and CDR2 is SQIVND (reference sequence). The CDR3 length is 12 residues. V gave up 3 bases and J gave up 5 bases, with 8 bases separating them. In nucleotides, the CDR3 is TGTGCCAGTAGTATCGGAGAAAACGAGCAGTACTTC. It is translated as CASSIGENEQYF. Looking up the rest from reference TRBV19 and TRBJ2-7 gives the full variable domain: DGGITQSPKYLFRKEGQNVTLSCEQNLNHDAMYWYRQDPGQGLRLIYYSQIVNDFQKGDIAEGYSVSREKKESFPLTVTSAQKNPTAFYLCASSIGENEQYFGPGTRLTVT.

This rearrangement joins TRBV11-2 to TRBJ2-1; no definite D call. CDR1 is SGHAT, CDR2 FQNNGV, per germline. This CDR3 spans 14 amino acids. Trimming removed 2 bases from V and 6 bases from J, with 11 bases in between. This CDR3 reads CASSLPRNPNEQFF. In DNA form, the CDR3 reads TGTGCCAGCAGCTTACCTAGAAACCCCAATGAGCAGTTCTTC.

The V call is TRBV11-3, the J call TRBJ2-2; no firm D call. Germline CDR1 reads SGHNT; CDR2 reads YENEEA. V lost 5 bases and J 2 bases, leaving 12 bases between the germline ends. CDR3 size: 15 residues. Here the CDR3 DNA reads TGTGCCAGCAGCCAGAGTCGCGGTAACACCGGGGAGCTGTTTTTT. Residues: CASSQSRGNTGELFF.

This chain connects TRBV6-5 to TRBJ1-6, with 8 bases matching TRBD1. Germline-derived CDR1 and CDR2 are MNHEY and SVGAGI. The ends lost 2 bases at V and 7 bases at J; junction bases unmatched: 4. The CDR3 consists of 15 residues. This CDR3 is CASSYGGDRNSPLHF. The CDR3 nucleotides read TGTGCCAGCAGTTACGGAGGGGACAGGAATTCACCCCTCCACTTT.

The V and J genes are TRBV5-5 and TRBJ2-3; 11 nucleotides line up with TRBD2. CDR1 SGHKS and CDR2 YYEKEE come from the germline V gene (reference sequence). Trimming at V came to 5 bases and at J to 0 bases, leaving 8 bases not matched to a gene. The length of the CDR3 is 17 residues. CDR3 protein: CASRKGLAVYSTDTQYF. The CDR3 coding sequence is TGTGCCAGCAGAAAGGGACTAGCGGTATATAGCACAGATACGCAGTATTTT. The variable domain in full, with the rest retrieved from reference TRBV5-5 and TRBJ2-3, is DAGVTQSPTHLIKTRGQQVTLRCSPISGHKSVSWYQQVLGQGPQFIFQYYEKEERGRGNFPDRFSARQFPNYSSELNVNALLLGDSALYLCASRKGLAVYSTDTQYFGPGTRLTVL.

This chain joins TRBV6-5 and TRBJ1-5; no definite D call. The CDR3 runs to 13 residues. Trimming pared 8 bases from V and 0 bases from J, leaving 8 bases between. CDR1 MNHEY and CDR2 SVGAGI come from the germline V gene. The CDR3 region is CASGEYSNQPQHF. The CDR3 nucleotides read TGTGCCAGCGGGGAGTATAGCAATCAGCCCCAGCATTTT.

The genes are TRBV7-8 and TRBJ2-7; TRBD1 matches at 8 bases. CDR1 SGHVS and CDR2 FQNEAQ come from the germline V gene. This CDR3 comprises 14 residues. V gave up 7 bases and J gave up 4 bases; unmatched junction bases: 9. The DNA for the CDR3 is TGTGCCAGCAACACCGGACAGGGAGATTACGAGCAGTACTTC. As protein: CASNTGQGDYEQYF. Full variable domain (rest looked up from reference TRBV7-8 and TRBJ2-7): GAGVSQSPRYKVAKRGQDVALRCDPISGHVSLFWYQQALGQGPEFLTYFQNEAQLDKSGLPSDRFFAERPEGSVSTLKIQRTQQEDSAVYLCASNTGQGDYEQYFGPGTRLTVT.

The chain links TRBV5-1 to TRBJ2-7, with 10 positions matching TRBD1. J gave up 4 bases and V 4 bases, and 5 bases lay outside the gene matches. CDR3 size: 14 residues. The germline CDR1 and CDR2 sequences are SGHRS and YFSETQ. CDR3 DNA: TGCGCCAGCAGCCCGGGGGGACAGGGGTACGAGCAGTACTTC. Its protein is CASSPGGQGYEQYF. Complete variable domain (other parts from reference TRBV5-1 and TRBJ2-7): KAGVTQTPRYLIKTRGQQVTLSCSPISGHRSVSWYQQTPGQGLQFLFEYFSETQRNKGNFPGRFSGRQFSNSRSEMNVSTLELGDSALYLCASSPGGQGYEQYFGPGTRLTVT.

The V and J genes are TRBV21-1 and TRBJ2-3; TRBD2, the D gene given by the table, was not confirmed from the DNA. TRBV21-1 counts as a pseudogene. The CDR3 runs to 18 residues. CDR3 region: CASTGLAGGRSSTDTQYF. CDR3 bases: TGTGCCAGCACCGGACTAGCGGGAGGGAGATCTAGCACAGATACGCAGTATTTT.

The rearrangement joins TRBV25-1 to TRBJ2-7; 7 nucleotides line up with TRBD2. Germline CDR1 and CDR2: MGHDK and SYGVNS. The J segment lost 0 bases and the V segment lost 4 bases, leaving 6 bases of the junction unmatched. The CDR3 spans 15 residues. CDR3 sequence: CASSAGTKSSYEQYF. The CDR3 nucleotides are TGTGCCAGCAGTGCCGGGACTAAGAGCTCCTACGAGCAGTACTTC.

The CDR3 coding sequence is TGCGCCAGCAGATGGGACACTAACTATGGCTACACCTTC. As protein: CASRWDTNYGYTF. The gene calls are TRBV5-1 and TRBJ1-2; D perhaps matches TRBD1 (6 bases). The CDR3 spans 13 residues. Germline values: CDR1 SGHRS, CDR2 YFSETQ. V was trimmed by 5 bases and J by 0 bases, leaving 8 bases between them.

The chain joins TRBV5-1 to TRBJ2-2, with 12 bases fitting TRBD2. Germline trimming cut 7 bases from V and 4 bases from J; bases unmatched to any gene: 8. The CDR3 extends over 16 amino acids. Germline-derived CDR1 and CDR2 are SGHRS and YFSETQ. The CDR3 spells CASAPGLAGITGELFF. The CDR3 bases are TGCGCCAGCGCCCCCGGACTAGCGGGAATCACCGGGGAGCTGTTTTTT.

The chain combines TRBV7-2 with TRBJ2-5; possible D gene TRBD2, 6 bases. This CDR3 comprises 14 residues. Germline assignment: CDR1 SGHTA and CDR2 FQGNSA. The V end lost 2 bases, the J end lost 1 base, and 8 bases lay between the germline ends. The DNA of the CDR3 is TGTGCCAGCAGCTTAAGGAGGGGCCAAGAGACCCAGTACTTC. Protein product: CASSLRRGQETQYF.

The chain is built from TRBV12-3 or TRBV12-4 and TRBJ2-7; D might be TRBD2 (5 bases). The CDR3 has 12 amino acids. V gave up 5 bases and J gave up 0 bases, with 5 bases separating them. CDR3 nucleotides: TGTGCCAGCAGTGACTACTCCTACGAGCAGTACTTC. This translates into CASSDYSYEQYF.

This clone showed up just a few times. This chain links TRBV24-1 with TRBJ2-1, with a tentative D call TRBD2 (6 bases). Trimming shortened V by 4 bases and J by 8 bases, and 14 bases separated the two germline ends. Germline V gives CDR1 KGHDR, CDR2 SFDVKD. CDR3 size: 14 residues. CDR3 region: CATSDQTSMHEQFF. The CDR3 DNA sequence: TGTGCCACCAGTGACCAGACTAGTATGCATGAGCAGTTCTTC.

This chain links TRBV6-6 with TRBJ1-6; D remains unclear. The V and J ends lost 6 bases and 6 bases respectively, with 15 bases between them. The CDR3 extends over 15 amino acids. Germline V gene lookup returns CDR1 MNHNY and CDR2 SVGAGI (reference sequence). The CDR3, as DNA: TGTGCCAGCAGCCAGCAAGGAGCGCTTAATTCACCCCTCCACTTT. It codes for CASSQQGALNSPLHF.

This chain uses TRBV3-1 (or the pseudogene TRBV3-2) with TRBJ2-1; a possible D gene is TRBD1 (6 bases). V was clipped by 0 bases and J by 9 bases, with 15 bases between them. This CDR3 is 15 amino acids long. Germline V gene data show CDR1 as LGHDT and CDR2 as YNNKEL (reference sequence). The CDR3 nucleotides are TGTGCCAGCAGCCAAGATGGGGTGGACAGAACTGAGCAGTTCTTC. Encoded protein: CASSQDGVDRTEQFF.

The chain carries TRBV9 and TRBJ2-7; D is perhaps TRBD1 (6 bases). The CDR3 sequence is 14 residues long. CDR1 SGDLS and CDR2 YYNGEE come from the germline V gene. Trimming removed 1 base from V and 2 bases from J, with 10 bases in between. CDR3 DNA: TGTGCCAGCAGCGTAAGTGGACAGACCTACGAGCAGTACTTC. Its protein is CASSVSGQTYEQYF.

The chain employs TRBV9 and TRBJ2-7, with 7 nucleotides matching TRBD1. The CDR3 consists of 15 residues. Germline V gene sequence: CDR1 SGDLS, CDR2 YYNGEE. V shed 0 bases and J 1 base; nucleotides not matched to a gene: 4. This chain's CDR3 is CASSVASGQSYEQYF. CDR3 bases: TGTGCCAGCAGCGTAGCTTCGGGACAGTCCTACGAGCAGTACTTC.